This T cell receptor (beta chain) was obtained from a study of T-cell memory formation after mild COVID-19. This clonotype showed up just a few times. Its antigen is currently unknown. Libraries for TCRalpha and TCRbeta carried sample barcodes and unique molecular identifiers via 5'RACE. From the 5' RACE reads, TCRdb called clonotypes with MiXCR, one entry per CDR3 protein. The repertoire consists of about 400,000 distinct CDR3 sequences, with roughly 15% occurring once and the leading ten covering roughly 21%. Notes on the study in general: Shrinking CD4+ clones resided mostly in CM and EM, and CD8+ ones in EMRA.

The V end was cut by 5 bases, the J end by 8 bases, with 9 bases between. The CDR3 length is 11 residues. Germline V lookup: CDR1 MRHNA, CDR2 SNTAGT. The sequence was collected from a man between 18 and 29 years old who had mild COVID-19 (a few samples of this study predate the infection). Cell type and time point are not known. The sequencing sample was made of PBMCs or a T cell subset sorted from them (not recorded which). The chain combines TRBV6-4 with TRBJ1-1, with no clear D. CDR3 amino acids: CASSSDGEAFF. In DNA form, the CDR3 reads TGTGCCAGCAGTTCCGACGGAGAAGCTTTCTTT.